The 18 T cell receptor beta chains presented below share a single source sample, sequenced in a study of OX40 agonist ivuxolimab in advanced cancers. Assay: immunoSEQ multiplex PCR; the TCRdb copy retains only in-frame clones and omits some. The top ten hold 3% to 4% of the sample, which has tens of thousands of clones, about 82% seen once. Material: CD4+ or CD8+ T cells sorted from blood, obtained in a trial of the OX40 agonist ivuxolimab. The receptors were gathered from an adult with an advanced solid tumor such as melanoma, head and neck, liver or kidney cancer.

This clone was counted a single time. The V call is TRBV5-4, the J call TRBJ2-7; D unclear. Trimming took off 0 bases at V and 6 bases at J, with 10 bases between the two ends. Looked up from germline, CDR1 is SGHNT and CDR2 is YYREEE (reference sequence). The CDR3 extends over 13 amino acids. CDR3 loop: CASSLGPSAEQYF. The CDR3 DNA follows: TGTGCCAGCAGCTTGGGGCCGAGCGCCGAGCAGTACTTC.

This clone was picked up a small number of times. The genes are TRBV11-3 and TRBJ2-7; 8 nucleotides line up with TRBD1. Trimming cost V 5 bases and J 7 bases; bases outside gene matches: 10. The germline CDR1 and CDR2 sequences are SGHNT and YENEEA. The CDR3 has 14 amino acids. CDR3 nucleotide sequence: TGTGCCAGCAGCCCTCGGACAGGGAGTTTGGAGCAGTACTTC. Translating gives CASSPRTGSLEQYF. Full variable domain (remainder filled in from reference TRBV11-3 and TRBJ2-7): EAGVVQSPRYKIIEKKQPVAFWCNPISGHNTLYWYLQNLGQGPELLIRYENEEAVDDSQLPKDRFSAERLKGVDSTLKIQPAELGDSAVYLCASSPRTGSLEQYFGPGTRLTVT.

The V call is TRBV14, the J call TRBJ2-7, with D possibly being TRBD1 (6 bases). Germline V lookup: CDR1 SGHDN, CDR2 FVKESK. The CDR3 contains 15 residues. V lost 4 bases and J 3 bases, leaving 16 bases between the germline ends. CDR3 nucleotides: TGTGCCAGCAGCCGTGCAGGGGCCGGAGGCTACGAGCAGTACTTC. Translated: CASSRAGAGGYEQYF.

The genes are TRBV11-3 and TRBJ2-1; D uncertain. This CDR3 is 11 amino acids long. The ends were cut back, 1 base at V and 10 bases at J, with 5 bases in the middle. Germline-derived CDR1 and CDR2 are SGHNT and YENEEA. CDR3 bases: TGTGCCAGCAGCTTAGGTCGGGAGCAGTTCTTC. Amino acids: CASSLGREQFF.

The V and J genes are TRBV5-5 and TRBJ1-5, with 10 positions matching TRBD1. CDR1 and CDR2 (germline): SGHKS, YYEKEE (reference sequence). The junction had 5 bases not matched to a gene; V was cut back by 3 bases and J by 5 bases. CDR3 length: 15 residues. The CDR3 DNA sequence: TGTGCCAGCAGCTCTCTGACAGGGGGCGATCAGCCCCAGCATTTT. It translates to CASSSLTGGDQPQHF.

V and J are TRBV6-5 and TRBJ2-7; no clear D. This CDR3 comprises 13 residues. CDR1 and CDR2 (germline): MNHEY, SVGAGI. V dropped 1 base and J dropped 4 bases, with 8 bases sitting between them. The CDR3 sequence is CASSYFGFYEQYF. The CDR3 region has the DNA TGTGCCAGCAGTTACTTCGGGTTTTACGAGCAGTACTTC.

CDR3: CASSQDLAGGSGANVLTF. DNA for the CDR3: TGTGCCAGCAGCCAAGATCTAGCGGGAGGTTCAGGGGCCAACGTCCTGACTTTC. The chain has TRBV14 and TRBJ2-6, with 11 bases identical to TRBD2. The CDR3 loop spans 18 amino acids. Germline V lookup: CDR1 SGHDN, CDR2 FVKESK. The V gene end was trimmed by 0 bases and the J gene end by 4 bases; junction bases not matched to a gene: 5.

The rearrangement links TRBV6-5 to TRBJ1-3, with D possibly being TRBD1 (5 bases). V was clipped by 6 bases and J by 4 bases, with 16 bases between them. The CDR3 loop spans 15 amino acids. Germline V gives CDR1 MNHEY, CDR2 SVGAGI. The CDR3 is CASSPTQEIGNTIYF. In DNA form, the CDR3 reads TGTGCCAGCAGCCCTACACAGGAAATAGGAAACACCATATATTTT.

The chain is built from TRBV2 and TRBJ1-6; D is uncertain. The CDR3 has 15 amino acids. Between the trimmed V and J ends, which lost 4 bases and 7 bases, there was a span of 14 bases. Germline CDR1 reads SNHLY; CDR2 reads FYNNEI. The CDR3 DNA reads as TGTGCCAGCAGTGTTAACGGAAATGGAAATTCACCCCTCCACTTT. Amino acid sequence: CASSVNGNGNSPLHF.

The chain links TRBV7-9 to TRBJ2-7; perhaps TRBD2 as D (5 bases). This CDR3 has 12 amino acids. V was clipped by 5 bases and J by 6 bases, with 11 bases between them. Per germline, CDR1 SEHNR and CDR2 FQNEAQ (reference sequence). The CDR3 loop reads CASSPGIREQYF. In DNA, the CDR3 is TGTGCCAGCAGCCCCGGGATTCGCGAGCAGTACTTC.

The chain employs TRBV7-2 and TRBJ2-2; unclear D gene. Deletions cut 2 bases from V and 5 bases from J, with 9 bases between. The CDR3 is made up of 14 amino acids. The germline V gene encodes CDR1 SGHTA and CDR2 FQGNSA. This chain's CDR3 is CASSLWLSTGELFF. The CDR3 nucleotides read TGTGCCAGCAGCTTATGGCTATCTACCGGGGAGCTGTTTTTT.

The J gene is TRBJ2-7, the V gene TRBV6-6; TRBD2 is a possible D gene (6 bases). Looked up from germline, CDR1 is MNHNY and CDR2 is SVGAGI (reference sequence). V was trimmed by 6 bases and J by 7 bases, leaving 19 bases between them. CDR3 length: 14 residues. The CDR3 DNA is TGTGCCAGCAGCCTTAGCGGATCCCCCGAGGAGCAGTACTTC. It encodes CASSLSGSPEEQYF.

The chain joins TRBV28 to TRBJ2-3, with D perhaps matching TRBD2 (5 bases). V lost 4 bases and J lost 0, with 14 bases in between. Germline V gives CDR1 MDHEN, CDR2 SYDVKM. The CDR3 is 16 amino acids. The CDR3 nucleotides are TGTGCCAGCAGTTCCCGGACTGCTGCTAGCACAGATACGCAGTATTTT. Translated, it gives CASSSRTAASTDTQYF.

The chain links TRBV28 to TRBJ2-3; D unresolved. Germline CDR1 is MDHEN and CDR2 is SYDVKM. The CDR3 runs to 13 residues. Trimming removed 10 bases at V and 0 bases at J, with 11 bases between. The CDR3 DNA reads TGTGCCACCAGGATCCCTAGCACAGATACGCAGTATTTT. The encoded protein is CATRIPSTDTQYF.

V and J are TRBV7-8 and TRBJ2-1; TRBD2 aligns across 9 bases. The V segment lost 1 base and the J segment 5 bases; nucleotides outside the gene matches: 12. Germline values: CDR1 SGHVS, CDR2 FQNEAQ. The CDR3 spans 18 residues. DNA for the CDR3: TGTGCCAGCAGCTTAGAGGAGCGGGAGGTGGTGGTTCACAATGAGCAGTTCTTC. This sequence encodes CASSLEEREVVVHNEQFF.

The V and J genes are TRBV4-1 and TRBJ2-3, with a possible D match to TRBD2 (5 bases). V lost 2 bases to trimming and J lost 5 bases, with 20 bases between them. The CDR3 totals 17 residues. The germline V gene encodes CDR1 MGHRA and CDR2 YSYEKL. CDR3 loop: CASSQLDLGVSGDTQYF. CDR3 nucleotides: TGCGCCAGCAGCCAACTAGATTTGGGAGTGAGCGGAGATACGCAGTATTTT.

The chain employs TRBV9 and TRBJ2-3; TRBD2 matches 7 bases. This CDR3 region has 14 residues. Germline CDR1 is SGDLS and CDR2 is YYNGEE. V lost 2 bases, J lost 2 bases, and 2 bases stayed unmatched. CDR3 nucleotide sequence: TGTGCCAGCAGCGTCGAGCGGGACACAGATACGCAGTATTTT. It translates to CASSVERDTDTQYF.

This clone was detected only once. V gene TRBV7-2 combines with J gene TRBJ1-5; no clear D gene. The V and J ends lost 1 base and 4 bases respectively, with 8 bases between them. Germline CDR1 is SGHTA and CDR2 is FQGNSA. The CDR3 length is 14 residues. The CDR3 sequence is CASSLGRRNQPQHF. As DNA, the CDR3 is TGTGCCAGCAGCTTAGGGCGGAGGAATCAGCCCCAGCATTTT. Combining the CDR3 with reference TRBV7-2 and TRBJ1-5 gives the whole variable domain GAGVSQSPSNKVTEKGKDVELRCDPISGHTALYWYRQSLGQGLEFLIYFQGNSAPDKSGLPSDRFSAERTGGSVSTLTIQRTQQEDSAVYLCASSLGRRNQPQHFGDGTRLSIL.